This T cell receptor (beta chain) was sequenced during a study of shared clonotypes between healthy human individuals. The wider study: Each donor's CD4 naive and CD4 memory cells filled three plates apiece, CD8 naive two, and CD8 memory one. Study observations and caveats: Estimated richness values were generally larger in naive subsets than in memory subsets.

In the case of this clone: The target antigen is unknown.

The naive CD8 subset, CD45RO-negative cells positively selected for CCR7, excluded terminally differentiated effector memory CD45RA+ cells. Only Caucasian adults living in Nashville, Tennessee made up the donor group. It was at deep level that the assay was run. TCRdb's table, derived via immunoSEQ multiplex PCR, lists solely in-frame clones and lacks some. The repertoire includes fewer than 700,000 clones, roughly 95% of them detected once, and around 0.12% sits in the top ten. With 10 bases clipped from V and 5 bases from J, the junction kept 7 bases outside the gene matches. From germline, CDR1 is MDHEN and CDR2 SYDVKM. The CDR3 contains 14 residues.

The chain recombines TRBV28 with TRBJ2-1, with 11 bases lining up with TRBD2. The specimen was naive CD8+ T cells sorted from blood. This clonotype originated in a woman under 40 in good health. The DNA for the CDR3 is TGTGCCACCTCCGGGACTAGCGGTAACAATGAGCAGTTCTTC. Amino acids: CATSGTSGNNEQFF.